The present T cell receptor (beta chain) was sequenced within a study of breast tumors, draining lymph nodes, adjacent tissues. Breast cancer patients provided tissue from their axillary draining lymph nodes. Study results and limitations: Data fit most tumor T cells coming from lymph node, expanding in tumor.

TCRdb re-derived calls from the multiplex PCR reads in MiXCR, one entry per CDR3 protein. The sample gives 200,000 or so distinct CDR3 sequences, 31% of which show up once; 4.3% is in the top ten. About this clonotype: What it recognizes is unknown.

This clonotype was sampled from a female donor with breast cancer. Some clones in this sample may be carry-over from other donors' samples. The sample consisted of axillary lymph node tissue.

CDR3 protein: CASSYSGGLRDTQYF. As DNA, the CDR3 is TGTGCCAGCAGTTACTCGGGGGGGCTGAGAGATACGCAGTATTTT. The chain has TRBV6-5 and TRBJ2-3; D possibly corresponds to TRBD2 (7 bases). CDR1 is MNHEY, CDR2 SVGAGI, per germline. The CDR3 length is 15 residues. With 0 bases removed from V and 5 bases from J, the gap between germline ends came to 12 bases.